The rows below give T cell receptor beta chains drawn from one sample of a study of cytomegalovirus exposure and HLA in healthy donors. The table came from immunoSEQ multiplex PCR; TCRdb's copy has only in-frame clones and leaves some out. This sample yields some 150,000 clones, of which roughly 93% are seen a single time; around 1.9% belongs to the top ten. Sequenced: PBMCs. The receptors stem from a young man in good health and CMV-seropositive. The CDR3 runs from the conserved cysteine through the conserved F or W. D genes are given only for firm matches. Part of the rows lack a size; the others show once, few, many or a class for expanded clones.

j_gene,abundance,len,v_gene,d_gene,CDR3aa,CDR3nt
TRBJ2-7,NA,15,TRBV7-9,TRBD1,CASSSDRDYPYEQYF,TGTGCCAGCAGCTCGGACAGGGATTATCCTTACGAGCAGTACTTC
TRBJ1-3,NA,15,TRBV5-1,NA,CASSVSGSGGNTIYF,TGCGCCAGCAGCGTCTCAGGATCAGGTGGAAACACCATATATTTT
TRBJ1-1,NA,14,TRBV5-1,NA,CASSGQASNTEAFF,TGCGCCAGCAGTGGGCAGGCCTCCAACACTGAAGCTTTCTTT
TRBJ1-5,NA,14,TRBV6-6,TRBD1,CASSYDRVNQPQHF,TGTGCCAGCAGTTACGACAGGGTCAATCAGCCCCAGCATTTT
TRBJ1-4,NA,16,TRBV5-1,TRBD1,CASSRGQGALEEKLFF,TGCGCCAGCAGCCGCGGACAGGGGGCGCTTGAAGAAAAACTGTTTTTT
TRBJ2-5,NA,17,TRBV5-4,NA,CASSPRTGSRFGETQYF,TGTGCCAGCAGCCCCAGGACGGGGAGCCGCTTTGGGGAGACCCAGTACTTC
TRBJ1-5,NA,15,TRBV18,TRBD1,CASSPAGQGNQPQHF,TGTGCCAGCTCACCAGCGGGACAGGGCAATCAGCCCCAGCATTTT
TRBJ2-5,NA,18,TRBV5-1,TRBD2,CASSLGTSGRAWQETQYF,TGCGCCAGCAGCTTGGGGACTAGCGGGAGGGCCTGGCAAGAGACCCAGTACTTC
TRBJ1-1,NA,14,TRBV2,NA,CASSVESSGTEAFF,TGTGCCAGCAGTGTGGAGAGCAGTGGCACTGAAGCTTTCTTT
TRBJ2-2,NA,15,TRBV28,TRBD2,CASSSRTRHTGELFF,TGTGCCAGCAGTTCGCGGACTAGACATACCGGGGAGCTGTTTTTT
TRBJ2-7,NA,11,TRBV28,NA,CASSFGRVQYF,TGTGCCAGCAGTTTTGGTCGAGTACAGTACTTC
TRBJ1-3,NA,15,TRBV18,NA,CASSPPGGSGNTIYF,TGTGCCAGCTCACCACCGGGAGGTTCCGGAAACACCATATATTTT
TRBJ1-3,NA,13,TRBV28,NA,CAGGQSSGNTIYF,TGTGCCGGAGGACAGAGCTCTGGAAACACCATATATTTT
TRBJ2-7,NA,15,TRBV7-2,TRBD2,CASSFFAGGPYEQYF,TGTGCCAGCAGCTTTTTTGCGGGAGGGCCCTACGAGCAGTACTTC
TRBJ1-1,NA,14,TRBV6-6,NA,CASSYSMGATEAFF,TGTGCCAGCAGTTACTCGATGGGGGCCACTGAAGCTTTCTTT
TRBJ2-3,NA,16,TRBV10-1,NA,CASSDRQTEETDTQYF,TGCGCCAGCAGTGATCGACAGACAGAAGAGACAGATACGCAGTATTTT
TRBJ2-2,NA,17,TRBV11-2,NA,CASSSIVGGGNTGELFF,TGTGCCAGCAGCTCCATCGTGGGAGGGGGAAACACCGGGGAGCTGTTTTTT
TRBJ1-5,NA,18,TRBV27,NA,CASSLSPDFLGNNQPQHF,TGTGCCAGCAGTTTATCCCCGGACTTCTTGGGGAATAATCAGCCCCAGCATTTT
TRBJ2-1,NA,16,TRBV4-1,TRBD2,CASSQVRLAGVDEQFF,TGCGCCAGCAGCCAAGTTAGACTAGCGGGAGTGGATGAGCAGTTCTTC
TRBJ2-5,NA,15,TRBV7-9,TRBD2,CASSLGTSGQETQYF,TGTGCCAGCAGCTTGGGGACTAGCGGCCAAGAGACCCAGTACTTC
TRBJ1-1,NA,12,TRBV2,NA,CASSESRFRAFF,TGTGCCAGCAGTGAATCCCGGTTTAGAGCTTTCTTT
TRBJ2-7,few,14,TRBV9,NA,CASSVGTRNYEQYF,TGTGCCAGCAGCGTAGGGACACGGAACTACGAGCAGTACTTC
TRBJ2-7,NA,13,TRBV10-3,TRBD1,CAISSGQTYEQYF,TGTGCCATCAGCTCGGGACAGACCTACGAGCAGTACTTC
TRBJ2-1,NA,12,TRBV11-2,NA,CASSSVYNEQFF,TGTGCCAGCAGCTCCGTGTACAATGAGCAGTTCTTC
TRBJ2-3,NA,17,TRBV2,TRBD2,CASSEEGLAGPTDTQYF,TGTGCCAGCAGTGAAGAAGGGTTAGCGGGCCCCACAGATACGCAGTATTTT
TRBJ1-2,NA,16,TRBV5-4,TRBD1,CASSSRTGQGPYGYTF,TGTGCCAGCAGCTCCCGCACTGGACAGGGCCCCTATGGCTACACCTTC
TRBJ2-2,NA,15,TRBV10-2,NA,CASRGPGSGIGELFF,TGCGCCAGCAGAGGACCGGGCTCGGGGATCGGGGAGCTGTTTTTT
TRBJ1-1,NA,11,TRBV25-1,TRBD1,CASRQGVRAFF,TGTGCCAGCAGACAGGGGGTCAGGGCTTTCTTT
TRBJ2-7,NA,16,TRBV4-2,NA,CASSQEGAGTLYEQYF,TGTGCCAGCAGCCAAGAAGGGGCGGGAACCCTCTACGAGCAGTACTTC
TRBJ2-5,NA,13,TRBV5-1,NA,CASRPTPEDAQYF,TGCGCCAGCAGACCCACACCGGAGGATGCCCAGTACTTC
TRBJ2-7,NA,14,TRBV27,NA,CASSLISGTNEQYF,TGTGCCAGCAGTTTAATATCAGGTACCAACGAGCAGTACTTC
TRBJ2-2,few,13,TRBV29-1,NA,CSVDIRGTGELFF,TGCAGCGTTGATATTAGAGGGACCGGGGAGCTGTTTTTT
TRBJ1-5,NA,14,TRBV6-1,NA,CASSERVSNQPQHF,TGTGCCAGCAGTGAGCGGGTTAGCAATCAGCCCCAGCATTTT
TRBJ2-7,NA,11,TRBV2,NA,CASTSSYEQYF,TGTGCCAGCACTAGCTCCTACGAGCAGTACTTC
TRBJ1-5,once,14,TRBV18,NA,CASSPAADNQPQHF,TGTGCCAGCTCACCCGCCGCAGACAATCAGCCCCAGCATTTT
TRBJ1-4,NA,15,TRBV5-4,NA,CASSLWRGGDEKLFF,TGTGCCAGCAGCTTGTGGAGAGGGGGTGATGAAAAACTGTTTTTT
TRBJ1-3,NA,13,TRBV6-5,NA,CASSFGAGNTIYF,TGTGCCAGCAGTTTCGGGGCTGGAAACACCATATATTTT
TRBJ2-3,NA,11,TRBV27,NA,CASSFEGMEYF,TGTGCCAGCAGTTTTGAGGGTATGGAGTATTTT
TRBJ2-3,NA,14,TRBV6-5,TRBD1,CASRGGQGADTQYF,TGTGCCAGCAGGGGGGGACAGGGGGCAGATACGCAGTATTTT
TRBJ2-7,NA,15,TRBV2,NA,CASKNPAGLRDEQYF,TGTGCCAGCAAGAACCCCGCGGGATTAAGAGACGAGCAGTACTTC
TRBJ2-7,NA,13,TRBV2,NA,CAGAADHGYEQYF,TGTGCCGGAGCCGCAGACCACGGTTACGAGCAGTACTTC
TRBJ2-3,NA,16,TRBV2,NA,CASSEEAGMSTDTQYF,TGTGCCAGCAGTGAAGAGGCAGGGATGAGCACAGATACGCAGTATTTT
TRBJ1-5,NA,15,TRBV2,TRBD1,CASSPGQGSNQPQHF,TGTGCCAGCAGCCCGGGACAGGGAAGCAATCAGCCCCAGCATTTT
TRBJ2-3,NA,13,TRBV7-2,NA,CASSLDRADTQYF,TGTGCCAGCAGCTTAGACAGGGCAGATACGCAGTATTTT
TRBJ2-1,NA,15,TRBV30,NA,CAWQLRDSRWNEQFF,TGTGCCTGGCAATTACGGGACTCACGGTGGAATGAGCAGTTCTTC
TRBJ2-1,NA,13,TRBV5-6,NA,CASSTDIYNEQFF,TGTGCCAGCAGCACCGACATATACAATGAGCAGTTCTTC
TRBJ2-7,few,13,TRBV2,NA,CASSENREMEQYF,TGTGCCAGCAGTGAGAACAGGGAAATGGAGCAGTACTTC
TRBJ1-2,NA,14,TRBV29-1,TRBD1,CSVNRDRGVYGYTF,TGCAGCGTTAACCGGGACAGGGGCGTCTATGGCTACACCTTC
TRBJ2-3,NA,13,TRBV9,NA,CASSVDGVDTQYF,TGTGCCAGCAGCGTAGACGGGGTGGATACGCAGTATTTT
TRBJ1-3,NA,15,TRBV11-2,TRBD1,CASSSNRGRQNTIYF,TGTGCCAGCAGCTCAAACAGGGGGCGTCAAAACACCATATATTTT
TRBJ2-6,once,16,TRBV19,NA,CASRPGQASGANVLTF,TGTGCCAGTAGGCCGGGACAAGCCTCTGGGGCCAACGTCCTGACTTTC
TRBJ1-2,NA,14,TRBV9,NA,CASSATLQGQGYTF,TGTGCCAGCAGCGCTACCCTACAGGGCCAAGGCTACACCTTC